This TCR beta chain was captured in a study of post-analysis software for immune sequencing data. The overall study: Included among the disease courses, which were recorded for the cohort, were relapsing-remitting, secondary progressive and progressive-relapsing multiple sclerosis.

Every TCR beta cDNA library bore unique molecular identifiers. TCRdb independently ran MiXCR on the PCR reads; one entry per CDR3 protein. The data hold roughly 800,000 distinct CDR3 sequences, with approximately 57% observed a single time. As regards this clonotype: Its target is unknown.

Study-wide results and limits: TRBV5-6, TRBV5-1 and TRBV20-1 were among roughly five TRBV segments more frequent in patients than controls. Strong co-clustering by F measure linked samples that shared a preparation batch.

The CDR3 sequence is 17 residues long. V was pared by 2 bases and J by 2 bases, with 15 bases between. Germline CDR1 and CDR2: KGHDR and SFDVKD. This clonotype was obtained from a girl between 5 and 17 years old with multiple sclerosis. This chain uses TRBV24-1 with TRBJ1-5, with no clear D. The sample consisted of blood. CDR3 amino acids: CATSDSTEPLGNQPQHF. CDR3 DNA sequence: TGTGCCACCAGTGATTCTACGGAGCCCCTGGGCAATCAGCCCCAGCATTTT.